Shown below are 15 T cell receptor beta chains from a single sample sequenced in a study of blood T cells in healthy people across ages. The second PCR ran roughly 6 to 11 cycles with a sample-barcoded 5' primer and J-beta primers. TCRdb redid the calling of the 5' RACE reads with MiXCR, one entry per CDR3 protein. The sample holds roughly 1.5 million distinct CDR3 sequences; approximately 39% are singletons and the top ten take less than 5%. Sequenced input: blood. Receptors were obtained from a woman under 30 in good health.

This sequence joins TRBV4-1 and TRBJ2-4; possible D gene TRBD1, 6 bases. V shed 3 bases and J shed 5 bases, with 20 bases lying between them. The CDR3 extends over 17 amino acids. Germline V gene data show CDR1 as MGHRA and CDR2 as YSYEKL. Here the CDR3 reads CASSQSGTPSSENIQYF. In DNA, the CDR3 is TGCGCCAGCAGCCAGTCCGGGACACCCTCCTCTGAAAACATTCAGTACTTC.

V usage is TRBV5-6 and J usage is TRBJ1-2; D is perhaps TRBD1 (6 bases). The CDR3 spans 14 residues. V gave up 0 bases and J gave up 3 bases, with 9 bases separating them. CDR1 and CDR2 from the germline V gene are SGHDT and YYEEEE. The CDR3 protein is CASSLGWTDYGYTF. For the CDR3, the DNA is TGTGCCAGCAGCTTGGGGTGGACAGACTATGGCTACACCTTC.

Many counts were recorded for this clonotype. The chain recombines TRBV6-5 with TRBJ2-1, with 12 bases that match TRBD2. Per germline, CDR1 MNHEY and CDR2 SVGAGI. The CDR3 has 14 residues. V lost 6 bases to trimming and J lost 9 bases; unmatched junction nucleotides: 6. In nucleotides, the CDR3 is TGTGCCAGCAGCCGACTAGCGGGAGATTTTGAGCAGTTCTTC. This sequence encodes CASSRLAGDFEQFF.

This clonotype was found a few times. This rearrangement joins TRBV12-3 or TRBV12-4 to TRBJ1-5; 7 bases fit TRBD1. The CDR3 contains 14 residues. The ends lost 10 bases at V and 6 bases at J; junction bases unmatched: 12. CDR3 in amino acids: CATSTGNGFQPQHF. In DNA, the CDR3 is TGTGCCACCTCGACAGGGAATGGTTTTCAGCCCCAGCATTTT.

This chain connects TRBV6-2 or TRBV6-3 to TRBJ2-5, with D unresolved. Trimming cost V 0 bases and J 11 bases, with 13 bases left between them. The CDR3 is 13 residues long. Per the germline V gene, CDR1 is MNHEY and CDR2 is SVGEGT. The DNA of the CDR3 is TGTGCCAGCAGTTACTCCACCCACAATGAGCAGTACTTC. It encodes CASSYSTHNEQYF.

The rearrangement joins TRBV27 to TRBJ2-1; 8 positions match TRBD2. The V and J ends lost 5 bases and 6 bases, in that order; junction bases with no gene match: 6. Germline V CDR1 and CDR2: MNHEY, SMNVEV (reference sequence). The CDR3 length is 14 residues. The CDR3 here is CASSPGLVGNEQFF. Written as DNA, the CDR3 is TGTGCCAGCAGTCCGGGACTAGTCGGCAATGAGCAGTTCTTC.

In nucleotides, the CDR3 is TGCAGTGCTAGCTTTTCTGGCGGGGGGTGGAAGACGCAGTATTTT. Encoded protein: CSASFSGGGWKTQYF. The V gene is TRBV20-1, the J gene TRBJ2-3; 8 bases are shared with TRBD2. Germline V CDR1 and CDR2: DFQATT, SNEGSKA (reference sequence). Germline trimming cut 3 bases from V and 9 bases from J; bases unmatched to any gene: 14. The CDR3 is 15 amino acids.

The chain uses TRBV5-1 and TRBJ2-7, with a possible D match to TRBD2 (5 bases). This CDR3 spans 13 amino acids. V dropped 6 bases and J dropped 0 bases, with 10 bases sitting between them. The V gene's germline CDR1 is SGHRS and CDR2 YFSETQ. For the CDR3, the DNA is TGCGCCAGCACTCCCGACTACTCCTACGAGCAGTACTTC. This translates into CASTPDYSYEQYF.

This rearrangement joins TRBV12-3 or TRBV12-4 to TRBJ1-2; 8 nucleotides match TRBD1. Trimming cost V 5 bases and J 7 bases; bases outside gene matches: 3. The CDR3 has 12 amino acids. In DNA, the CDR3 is TGTGCCAGCAGTATCAGGGGGCTTGGCTACACCTTC. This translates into CASSIRGLGYTF.

CDR3 sequence: CASSPGVGGGIQYF. The CDR3 region has the DNA TGTGCCAGCAGCCCGGGGGTAGGGGGCGGCATTCAGTACTTC. The genes are TRBV7-2 and TRBJ2-4; D possibly corresponds to TRBD1 (7 bases). V shed 5 bases and J shed 9 bases, with 17 bases lying between them. Germline CDR1 and CDR2: SGHTA and FQGNSA. CDR3 length: 14 amino acids.

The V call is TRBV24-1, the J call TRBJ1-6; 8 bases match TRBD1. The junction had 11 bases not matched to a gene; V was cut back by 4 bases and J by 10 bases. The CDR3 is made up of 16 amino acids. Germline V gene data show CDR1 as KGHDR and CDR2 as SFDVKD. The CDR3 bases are TGTGCCACCAGTGACCCTCGGGACAGGATGGAGTCACCCCTCCACTTT. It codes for CATSDPRDRMESPLHF.

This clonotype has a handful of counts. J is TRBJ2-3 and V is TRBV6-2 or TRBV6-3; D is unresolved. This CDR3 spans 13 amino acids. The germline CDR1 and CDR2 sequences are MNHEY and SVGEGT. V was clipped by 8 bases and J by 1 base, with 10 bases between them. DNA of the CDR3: TGTGCCAGCCATGGGGAAGGCACAGATACGCAGTATTTT. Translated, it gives CASHGEGTDTQYF.

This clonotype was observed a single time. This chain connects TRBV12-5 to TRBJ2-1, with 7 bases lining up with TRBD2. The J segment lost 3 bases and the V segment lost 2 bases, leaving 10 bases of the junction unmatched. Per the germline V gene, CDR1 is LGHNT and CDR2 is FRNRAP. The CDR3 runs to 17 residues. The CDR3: CASGLSNGGTLYNEQFF. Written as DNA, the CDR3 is TGTGCTAGTGGTTTGTCTAACGGGGGGACCCTCTACAATGAGCAGTTCTTC. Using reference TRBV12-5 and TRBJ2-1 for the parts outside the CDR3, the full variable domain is DARVTQTPRHKVTEMGQEVTMRCQPILGHNTVFWYRQTMMQGLELLAYFRNRAPLDDSGMPKDRFSAEMPDATLATLKIQPSEPRDSAVYFCASGLSNGGTLYNEQFFGPGTRLTVL.

The CDR3: CASSLGTGRLYNEQFF. CDR3 DNA sequence: TGTGCCAGCAGTTTAGGTACCGGGAGGCTATACAATGAGCAGTTCTTC. The chain couples TRBV12-3 or TRBV12-4 to TRBJ2-1; 7 nucleotides match TRBD2. Trimming removed 1 base from V and 4 bases from J; junction bases left unmatched: 7. The CDR3 runs to 16 residues.

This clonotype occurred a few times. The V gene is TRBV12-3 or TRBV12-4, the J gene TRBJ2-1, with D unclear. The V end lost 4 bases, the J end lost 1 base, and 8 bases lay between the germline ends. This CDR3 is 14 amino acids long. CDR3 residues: CASSSIGSYNEQFF. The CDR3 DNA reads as TGTGCCAGCAGTTCCATCGGGTCCTACAATGAGCAGTTCTTC.